This entry features one T cell receptor (beta chain) sequence. The CDR3 is 17 amino acids. CDR1 and CDR2 (germline): MGHRA, YSYEKL. Germline trimming cut 2 bases from V and 3 bases from J; bases unmatched to any gene: 9. Repertoires were generated with immunoSEQ multiplex PCR, while TCRdb's copy carries only in-frame clones and drops some. Found here are under 20,000 clones, approximately 87% of them singletons; the top ten hold 11%. This entry comes from a study of control samples from healthy donors and cancer patients. This sequence originates from a woman in her 70s with colorectal cancer. The specimen was PBMCs. This chain links TRBV4-1 with TRBJ2-1; 8 positions agree with TRBD2. This CDR3 is CASSQSSGRAVYNEQFF. The CDR3 bases are TGCGCCAGCAGCCAATCCAGCGGGAGAGCTGTCTACAATGAGCAGTTCTTC.